Listed here are 3 T cell receptor beta chains from one sample, sequenced in a study of blood T cell repertoires in COVID-19. The assay was immunoSEQ multiplex PCR, and TCRdb's table has in-frame clones only and misses some. The sample yields tens of thousands of clones, about 85% seen once. Sequenced sample: peripheral blood. These receptors were taken from a human donor in a cohort sampled during active COVID-19.

In this sample, this clone turned up a few times. The gene calls are TRBV11-2 and TRBJ1-6; D ambiguous. CDR3 length: 15 residues. Germline assignment: CDR1 SGHAT and CDR2 FQNNGV. Trimming took 4 bases from V and 7 from J, leaving 14 bases between them. Here the CDR3 DNA reads TGTGCCAGCAGCTCCAACAAAGGAGGGAATTCACCCCTCCACTTT. This encodes CASSSNKGGNSPLHF.

The chain couples TRBV9 to TRBJ2-1, with TRBD2 matching 10 bases. With V trimmed by 4 bases and J by 7 bases, 17 bases remained unmatched. Germline-derived CDR1 and CDR2 are SGDLS and YYNGEE. The CDR3 runs to 18 residues. CDR3 sequence (DNA): TGTGCCAGCAGCCCTAATAGGCTAGCGGGAGTCTATGGAAATGAGCAGTTCTTC. Translating gives CASSPNRLAGVYGNEQFF.

The chain links TRBV6-5 to TRBJ2-2; perhaps TRBD1 as D (6 bases). This CDR3 region has 11 residues. The germline gives CDR1 MNHEY, CDR2 SVGAGI. Trimming took off 6 bases at V and 13 bases at J, with 12 bases between the two ends. CDR3 protein: CASSQGYWLFF. Here the CDR3 DNA reads TGTGCCAGCAGCCAGGGGTATTGGCTGTTTTTT.